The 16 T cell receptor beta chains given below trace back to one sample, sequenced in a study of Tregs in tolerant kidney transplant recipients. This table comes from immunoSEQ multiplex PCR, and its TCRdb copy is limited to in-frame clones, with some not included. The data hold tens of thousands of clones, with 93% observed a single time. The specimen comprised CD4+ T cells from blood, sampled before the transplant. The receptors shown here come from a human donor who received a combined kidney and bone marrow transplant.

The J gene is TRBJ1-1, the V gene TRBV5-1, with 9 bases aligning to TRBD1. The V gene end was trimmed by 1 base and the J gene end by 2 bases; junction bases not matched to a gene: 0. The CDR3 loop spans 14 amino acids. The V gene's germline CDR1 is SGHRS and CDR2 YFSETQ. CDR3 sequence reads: CASSLTGGNTEAFF. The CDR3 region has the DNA TGCGCCAGCAGCTTGACAGGGGGCAACACTGAAGCTTTCTTT.

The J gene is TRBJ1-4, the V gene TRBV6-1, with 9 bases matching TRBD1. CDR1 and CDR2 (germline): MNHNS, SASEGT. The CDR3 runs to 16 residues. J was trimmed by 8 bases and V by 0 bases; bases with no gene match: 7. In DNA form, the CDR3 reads TGTGCCAGCAGTGAAGCGCTGGGACAGGGAAACGAAAAACTGTTTTTT. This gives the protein CASSEALGQGNEKLFF.

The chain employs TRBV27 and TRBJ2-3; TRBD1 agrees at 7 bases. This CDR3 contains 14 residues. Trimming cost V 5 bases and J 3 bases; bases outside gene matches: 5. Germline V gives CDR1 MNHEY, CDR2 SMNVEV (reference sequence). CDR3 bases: TGTGCCAGCAGTATTGACAGGGCAACAGATACGCAGTATTTT. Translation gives CASSIDRATDTQYF.

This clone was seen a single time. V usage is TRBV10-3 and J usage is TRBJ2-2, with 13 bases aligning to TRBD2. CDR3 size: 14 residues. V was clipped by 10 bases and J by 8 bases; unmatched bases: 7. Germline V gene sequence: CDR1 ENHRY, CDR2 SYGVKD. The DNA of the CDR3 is TGTGCCACACTACTAGCGGGGGGGCCAGGGGAGCTGTTTTTT. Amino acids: CATLLAGGPGELFF.

The chain's CDR3 is CASSPATGGSYEQYF. CDR3 nucleotides: TGTGCCAGCAGCCCAGCGACAGGGGGATCCTACGAGCAGTACTTC. The V call is TRBV7-7, the J call TRBJ2-7; TRBD1 aligns across 9 bases. CDR1 and CDR2 (germline): SSHAT, FNYEAQ (reference sequence). The V and J ends lost 5 bases and 1 base, in that order; junction bases with no gene match: 6. This CDR3 is 15 amino acids long.

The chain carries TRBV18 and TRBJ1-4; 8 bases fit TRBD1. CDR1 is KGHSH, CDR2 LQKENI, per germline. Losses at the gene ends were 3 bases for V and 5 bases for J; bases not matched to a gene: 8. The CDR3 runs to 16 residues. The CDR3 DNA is TGTGCCAGCTCACCCGCTAGGGACAGGCGGAATGAAAAACTGTTTTTT. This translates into CASSPARDRRNEKLFF. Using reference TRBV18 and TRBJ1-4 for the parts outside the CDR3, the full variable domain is NAGVMQNPRHLVRRRGQEARLRCSPMKGHSHVYWYRQLPEEGLKFMVYLQKENIIDESGMPKERFSAEFPKEGPSILRIQQVVRGDSAAYFCASSPARDRRNEKLFFGSGTQLSVL.

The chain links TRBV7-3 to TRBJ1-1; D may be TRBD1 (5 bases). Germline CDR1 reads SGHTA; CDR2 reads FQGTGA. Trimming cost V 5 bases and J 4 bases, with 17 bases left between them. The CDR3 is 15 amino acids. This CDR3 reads CASSPRGDLGTEAFF. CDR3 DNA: TGTGCCAGCAGCCCCCGGGGGGACTTGGGCACTGAAGCTTTCTTT.

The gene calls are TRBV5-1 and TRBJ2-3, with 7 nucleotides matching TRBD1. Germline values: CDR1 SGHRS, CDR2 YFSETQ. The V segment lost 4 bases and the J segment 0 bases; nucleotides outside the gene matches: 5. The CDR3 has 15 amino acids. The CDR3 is CASSLRDSSTDTQYF. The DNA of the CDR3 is TGCGCCAGCAGCCTAAGGGACAGTAGCACAGATACGCAGTATTTT.

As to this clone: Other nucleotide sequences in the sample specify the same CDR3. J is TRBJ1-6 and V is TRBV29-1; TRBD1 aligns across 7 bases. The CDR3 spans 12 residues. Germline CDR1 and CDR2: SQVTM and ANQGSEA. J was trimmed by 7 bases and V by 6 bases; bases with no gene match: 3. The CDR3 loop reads CSVRTGNSPLHF. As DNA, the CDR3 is TGCAGCGTAAGGACAGGCAATTCACCCCTCCACTTT.

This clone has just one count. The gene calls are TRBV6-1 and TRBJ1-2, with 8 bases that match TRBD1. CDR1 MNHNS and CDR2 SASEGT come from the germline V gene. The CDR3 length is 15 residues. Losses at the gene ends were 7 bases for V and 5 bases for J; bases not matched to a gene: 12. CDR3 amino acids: CASMGPGQGLYGYTF. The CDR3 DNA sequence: TGTGCCAGCATGGGCCCTGGACAGGGACTTTATGGCTACACCTTC.

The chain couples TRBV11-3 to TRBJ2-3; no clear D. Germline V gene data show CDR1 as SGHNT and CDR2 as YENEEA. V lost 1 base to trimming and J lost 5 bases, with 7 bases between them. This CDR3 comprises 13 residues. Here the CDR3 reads CASSLGYGDTQYF. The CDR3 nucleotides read TGTGCCAGCAGCTTAGGTTACGGAGATACGCAGTATTTT. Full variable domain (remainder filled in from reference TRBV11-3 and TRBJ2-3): EAGVVQSPRYKIIEKKQPVAFWCNPISGHNTLYWYLQNLGQGPELLIRYENEEAVDDSQLPKDRFSAERLKGVDSTLKIQPAELGDSAVYLCASSLGYGDTQYFGPGTRLTVL.

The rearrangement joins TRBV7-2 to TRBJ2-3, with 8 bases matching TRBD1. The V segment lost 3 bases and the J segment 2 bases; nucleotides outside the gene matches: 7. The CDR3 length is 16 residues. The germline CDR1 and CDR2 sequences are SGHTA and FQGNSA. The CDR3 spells CASSLDGQGATDTQYF. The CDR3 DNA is TGTGCCAGCAGCTTGGATGGGCAGGGGGCCACAGATACGCAGTATTTT.

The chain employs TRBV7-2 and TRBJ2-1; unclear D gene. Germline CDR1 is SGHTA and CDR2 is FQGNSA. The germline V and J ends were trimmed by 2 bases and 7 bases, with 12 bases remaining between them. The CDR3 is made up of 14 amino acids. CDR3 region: CASSLTRSSNEQFF. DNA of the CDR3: TGTGCCAGCAGCTTAACTCGGTCGTCGAATGAGCAGTTCTTC.

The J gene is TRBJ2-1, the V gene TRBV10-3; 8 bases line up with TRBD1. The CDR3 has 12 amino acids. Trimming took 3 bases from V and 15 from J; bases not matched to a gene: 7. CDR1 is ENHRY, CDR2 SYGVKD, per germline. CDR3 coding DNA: TGTGCCATCAGTGAACCCGGACAGGGTCTGTTCTTC. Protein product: CAISEPGQGLFF.

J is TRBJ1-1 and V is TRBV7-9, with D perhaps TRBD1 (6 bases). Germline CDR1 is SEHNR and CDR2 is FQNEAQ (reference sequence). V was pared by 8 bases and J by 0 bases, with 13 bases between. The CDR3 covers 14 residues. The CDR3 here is CASRHGQMNTEAFF. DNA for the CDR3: TGTGCCAGCCGACACGGACAGATGAACACTGAAGCTTTCTTT.

The CDR3 loop reads CAWSPGGASFSGANVLTF. In DNA form, the CDR3 reads TGTGCCTGGAGTCCAGGGGGCGCGTCCTTCTCTGGGGCCAACGTCCTGACTTTC. The chain carries TRBV30 and TRBJ2-6, with 8 bases aligning to TRBD1. The germline V gene has CDR1 GTSNPN and CDR2 SVGIG (reference sequence). V lost 2 bases to trimming and J lost 0 bases; unmatched junction nucleotides: 9. The CDR3 is 18 amino acids.